The subject of this entry is one T cell receptor beta chain. Together with a sample-barcoded 5' primer, a J-beta primer mix was included in a second PCR lasting roughly 6 to 12 cycles. Each CDR3 protein gets one entry after TCRdb re-called the 5' RACE reads with MiXCR. The repertoire holds 650,000 to 700,000 distinct CDR3 sequences, with 32% as singletons. This record belongs to a study of blood T cells in healthy people across ages. This sequence originates from a woman of 80 years or more in good health. Sequenced: blood.

CDR3 nucleotide sequence: TGTGCCAGCAGCTTAGCGCTTCCGGGCTTGAACACTGAAGCTTTCTTT. Its protein is CASSLALPGLNTEAFF. The chain recombines TRBV7-2 with TRBJ1-1; D call uncertain. There are 16 residues in the CDR3. Trimming stripped 0 bases from V and 0 bases from J, with 11 bases between. Looked up from germline, CDR1 is SGHTA and CDR2 is FQGNSA.